A single sample gave rise to the 10 T cell receptor beta chains below, sequenced in a study of T cell changes during pregnancy in multiple sclerosis. Libraries were prepared by immunoSEQ multiplex PCR; TCRdb keeps only in-frame clonotypes and omits some of them. This sample yields about 54,000 clones, of which 80% to 95% are seen a single time; roughly 1.1% belongs to the top ten. Here the sequenced sample was peripheral blood, taken after pregnancy. The receptors shown here come from a female donor in good health, enrolled as a control in a pregnancy study.

CDR3 bases: TGTGCCACCAGCAGAGAGGGGCAGGGAAACACTGAAGCTTTCTTT. Translated, it gives CATSREGQGNTEAFF. V is TRBV15 and J is TRBJ1-1; the D gene is possibly TRBD1 (5 bases). This CDR3 region has 15 residues. CDR1 is LNHNV, CDR2 YYDKDF, per germline (reference sequence). The germline V and J ends were trimmed by 0 bases and 2 bases, with 10 bases remaining between them.

The chain carries TRBV4-3 and TRBJ1-1, with TRBD1 matching over 7 bases. CDR1 is LGHNA and CDR2 is YSLEER in the germline V gene. Losses at the gene ends were 2 bases for V and 3 bases for J; bases not matched to a gene: 3. The CDR3 covers 14 residues. The CDR3 here is CASSQLDRDTEAFF. The CDR3 region has the DNA TGCGCCAGCAGCCAATTAGACAGGGACACTGAAGCTTTCTTT.

The chain joins TRBV11-3 to TRBJ2-1; D may be TRBD2 (6 bases). The V end lost 1 base, the J end lost 2 bases, and 9 bases lay between the germline ends. The V gene's germline CDR1 is SGHNT and CDR2 YENEEA. The CDR3 covers 15 residues. DNA for the CDR3: TGTGCCAGCAGCTTAGTGGCGGGGACCTACAATGAGCAGTTCTTC. Protein sequence: CASSLVAGTYNEQFF. The whole variable domain, remainder taken from reference TRBV11-3 and TRBJ2-1, is EAGVVQSPRYKIIEKKQPVAFWCNPISGHNTLYWYLQNLGQGPELLIRYENEEAVDDSQLPKDRFSAERLKGVDSTLKIQPAELGDSAVYLCASSLVAGTYNEQFFGPGTRLTVL.

This chain uses TRBV7-6 with TRBJ1-6; no definite D call. Germline CDR1 and CDR2: SGHVS and FNYEAQ. Between the trimmed V and J ends, which lost 1 base and 0 bases, there was a span of 16 bases. The CDR3 spans 19 residues. The CDR3 DNA is TGTGCCAGCAGCTTAGTGGCCTACTCCCCTAGCTCCTATAATTCACCCCTCCACTTT. This codes for CASSLVAYSPSSYNSPLHF.

CDR3 protein: CATSWGQGGEKLFF. CDR3 nucleotide sequence: TGTGCCACCTCTTGGGGGCAGGGTGGCGAAAAACTGTTTTTT. V is TRBV6-5 and J is TRBJ1-4; D may be TRBD1 (6 bases). With 10 bases removed from V and 8 bases from J, the gap between germline ends came to 20 bases. The length of the CDR3 is 14 residues. CDR1 is MNHEY and CDR2 is SVGAGI in the germline V gene.

The chain joins TRBV30 to TRBJ1-1, with 7 bases fitting TRBD1. Per the germline V gene, CDR1 is GTSNPN and CDR2 is SVGIG (reference sequence). The CDR3 is 20 amino acids. V shed 5 bases, J shed 0 bases, and the junction held 24 bases outside the gene matches. The CDR3 is CAWVRPTGTVRGKMNTEAFF. The CDR3 DNA follows: TGTGCCTGGGTAAGACCCACCGGGACAGTAAGGGGTAAGATGAACACTGAAGCTTTCTTT.

The chain carries TRBV19 and TRBJ1-2; TRBD1 aligns across 7 bases. The V segment lost 6 bases and the J segment 4 bases; nucleotides outside the gene matches: 8. Germline assignment: CDR1 LNHDA and CDR2 SQIVND (reference sequence). The CDR3 has 14 residues. DNA for the CDR3: TGTGCCAGTAGACCCAGGGGACAGCCCTATGGCTACACCTTC. It encodes CASRPRGQPYGYTF.

This chain connects TRBV29-1 to TRBJ2-2, with 11 nucleotides matching TRBD1. In germline, CDR1 is SQVTM, CDR2 ANQGSEA. The CDR3 sequence is 14 residues long. The junction had 3 bases not matched to a gene; V was cut back by 6 bases and J by 3 bases. Here the CDR3 reads CSVPGQGDTGELFF. CDR3 nucleotides: TGCAGCGTACCGGGACAGGGGGACACCGGGGAGCTGTTTTTT.

The chain couples TRBV25-1 to TRBJ2-3; no clear D gene. This CDR3 comprises 15 residues. V lost 3 bases and J lost 2, with 12 bases in between. Germline V lookup: CDR1 MGHDK, CDR2 SYGVNS. Here the CDR3 DNA reads TGTGCCAGCAGTGAGGGCACCTGGTTCACAGATACGCAGTATTTT. Amino acid sequence: CASSEGTWFTDTQYF.

The chain combines TRBV5-8 with TRBJ2-5; D ambiguous. Germline CDR1 is SGHTS and CDR2 is YDEGEE. V was cut by 0 bases and J by 14 bases, with 8 bases left in between. The CDR3 is 10 residues long. CDR3 sequence (DNA): TGTGCCAGCAGCTTGGGGGCCCGATACTTC. It yields the protein CASSLGARYF.